The 17 T cell receptor beta chains reported below all come from one sample, sequenced in a study of T cells after yellow fever vaccination. In TCRdb, the 5' RACE reads were re-called with MiXCR into one record per CDR3 protein. The sample shows some 320,000 distinct CDR3 sequences, roughly 8.7% of them seen only once. The sequencing used PBMCs, collected on the day of the first yellow fever vaccination. The receptors shown here come from a man younger than 35 who received the YFV17D yellow fever vaccine.

There are a few counts of this clonotype. The chain joins TRBV3-1 to TRBJ2-5; 8 bases map to TRBD2. V was clipped by 2 bases and J by 4 bases; unmatched bases: 18. The CDR3 length is 19 residues. CDR1 is LGHDT and CDR2 is YNNKEL in the germline V gene (reference sequence). CDR3 sequence: CASSQKRPPGGSVRETQYF. The CDR3 DNA reads TGTGCCAGCAGCCAAAAGAGGCCCCCGGGGGGGTCTGTCCGAGAGACCCAGTACTTC.

This clonotype was observed a few times. The CDR3 DNA reads as TGTGCCAGCAGCCAAGAGCGAGGCCTCGGCAATGAGCAGTTCTTC. It specifies CASSQERGLGNEQFF. The rearrangement links TRBV4-2 to TRBJ2-1; the D is unclear. Looked up from germline, CDR1 is LGHNA and CDR2 is YNFKEQ. Between the trimmed V and J ends, which lost 0 bases and 6 bases, there was a span of 12 bases. The length of the CDR3 is 15 residues.

This clonotype was detected ten times or more. The CDR3 coding sequence is TGTGCCAGCAGCCTCCGGACAGGGGGCAAAAGGAATAATTCACCCCTCCACTTT. This sequence encodes CASSLRTGGKRNNSPLHF. The chain uses TRBV12-3 or TRBV12-4 and TRBJ1-6; 11 bases map to TRBD1. The CDR3 sequence is 18 residues long. V shed 6 bases, J shed 5 bases, and the junction held 12 bases outside the gene matches.

This clonotype was counted a few times. The chain links TRBV9 to TRBJ1-4, with D possibly matching TRBD1 (6 bases). Germline assignment: CDR1 SGDLS and CDR2 YYNGEE. Trimming cost V 3 bases and J 14 bases, with 23 bases left between them. The length of the CDR3 is 15 residues. The CDR3 bases are TGTGCCAGCAGCGCCGGACAGCTGACTGCTGAGGGGCTGTTTTTT. Its translation: CASSAGQLTAEGLFF.

Ten or more counts support this clonotype. The chain joins TRBV7-2 to TRBJ1-1; TRBD1 agrees at 7 bases. Germline V gene data show CDR1 as SGHTA and CDR2 as FQGNSA. V dropped 5 bases and J dropped 8; count of bases not matched to a gene: 8. The CDR3 totals 13 residues. In DNA form, the CDR3 reads TGTGCCAGCAGCCCCCGACAGGGAACGGAAGCTTTCTTT. Amino acid sequence: CASSPRQGTEAFF.

This clonotype was seen a few times. The chain recombines TRBV7-9 with TRBJ2-1, with a weak D call TRBD1 (5 bases). This CDR3 has 15 residues. Germline values: CDR1 SEHNR, CDR2 FQNEAQ (reference sequence). Trimming took off 5 bases at V and 2 bases at J, with 13 bases between the two ends. CDR3 sequence reads: CASSQMTVTYNEQFF. In nucleotides, the CDR3 is TGTGCCAGCAGCCAGATGACAGTAACCTACAATGAGCAGTTCTTC.

The rearrangement uses TRBV18 and TRBJ2-7; no firm D call. The CDR3 runs to 13 residues. V lost 5 bases, J lost 3 bases, and 11 bases lay in between. The germline gives CDR1 KGHSH, CDR2 LQKENI. In nucleotides, the CDR3 is TGTGCCAGCTCAATGGACCTAAGCTACGAGCAGTACGTC. Amino acids: CASSMDLSYEQYV.

The chain joins TRBV20-1 to TRBJ2-7; D is uncertain. This CDR3 comprises 12 residues. CDR1 is DFQATT, CDR2 SNEGSKA, per germline (reference sequence). The V end lost 3 bases, the J end lost 3 bases, and 9 bases lay between the germline ends. The CDR3 region is CSASPAGYEQYV. CDR3 nucleotide sequence: TGCAGTGCTAGTCCCGCAGGCTACGAGCAGTACGTC.

In its sample, this clonotype was seen a few times. The rearrangement links TRBV7-9 to TRBJ2-1; 10 positions agree with TRBD2. V was pared by 5 bases and J by 4 bases, with 8 bases of the junction left unmatched. Looked up from germline, CDR1 is SEHNR and CDR2 is FQNEAQ (reference sequence). This CDR3 is 16 amino acids long. In DNA, the CDR3 is TGTGCCAGCAGCCTTACTTCTAGCGGGGGTTACAATGAGCAGTTCTTC. It translates to CASSLTSSGGYNEQFF.

In its sample, this clonotype was seen a few times. The J gene is TRBJ2-1, the V gene TRBV5-1, with 9 bases aligning to TRBD2. Germline trimming cut 2 bases from V and 0 bases from J; bases unmatched to any gene: 6. The length of the CDR3 is 17 residues. From germline, CDR1 is SGHRS and CDR2 YFSETQ. Written as DNA, the CDR3 is TGCGCCAGCAGCTTTTCACTAGCGGGTGACTCCTACAATGAGCAGTTCTTC. Residues: CASSFSLAGDSYNEQFF.

This clonotype came up many times. A read error may produce the germline difference seen at one junction end. The chain carries TRBV12-3 or TRBV12-4 and TRBJ2-5; weak D call: TRBD2 (5 bases). This CDR3 has 17 residues. The CDR3 here is CASSLESPGIAEEIQYF. CDR3 nucleotides: TGTGCCAGCAGTTTAGAATCCCCCGGGATCGCGGAGGAGATCCAGTACTTC.

CDR3 protein: CASSPRGWGSVTEAFF. As DNA, the CDR3 is TGTGCCAGCAGCCCAAGGGGGTGGGGTTCAGTAACTGAAGCTTTCTTT. The chain has TRBV27 and TRBJ1-1, with D perhaps matching TRBD1 (6 bases). This CDR3 contains 16 residues. CDR1 MNHEY and CDR2 SMNVEV come from the germline V gene (reference sequence). Trimming pared 6 bases from V and 5 bases from J, leaving 22 bases between.

Remarks on this clonotype: This sequence may be a read error, since a much larger clone differs from it by one base. The chain is built from TRBV3-1 and TRBJ2-3, with a tentative D call TRBD1 (6 bases). Near its end, the DNA agrees better with TRBJ1-5, so the J call may be wrong. CDR3 size: 15 residues. CDR1 and CDR2 (germline): LGHDT, YNNKEL (reference sequence). The CDR3 nucleotides are TGTGCCAGCAGCCAAGATACAGCGGGGGCAGATACGCAGCATTTT. Translating it yields CASSQDTAGADTQHF.

This clonotype was picked up a small number of times. In nucleotides, the CDR3 is TGTGCCAGCTCACCGGGGGGCAGAGACACCATATATTTT. Translation gives CASSPGGRDTIYF. The chain recombines TRBV18 with TRBJ1-3; possible D gene TRBD1, 6 bases. The CDR3 runs to 13 residues. With 3 bases removed from V and 8 bases from J, the gap between germline ends came to 11 bases. Germline lookup yields CDR1 KGHSH and CDR2 LQKENI.

The chain is built from TRBV5-4 and TRBJ2-1; 12 positions agree with TRBD2. The CDR3 contains 16 residues. Trimming cost V 1 base and J 8 bases; bases outside gene matches: 7. Germline CDR1 is SGHNT and CDR2 is YYREEE (reference sequence). The CDR3 loop is CASSLMLAGGEDEQFF. The CDR3 DNA sequence: TGTGCCAGCAGCTTGATGCTAGCGGGGGGGGAGGATGAGCAGTTCTTC. The entire variable domain, with the rest obtained from reference TRBV5-4 and TRBJ2-1, is as follows: ETGVTQSPTHLIKTRGQQVTLRCSSQSGHNTVSWYQQALGQGPQFIFQYYREEENGRGNFPPRFSGLQFPNYSSELNVNALELDDSALYLCASSLMLAGGEDEQFFGPGTRLTVL.

The sample holds a few counts of this clonotype. The chain combines TRBV6-2 or TRBV6-3 with TRBJ1-1; perhaps TRBD1 as D (6 bases). The CDR3 is 15 amino acids. Germline-derived CDR1 and CDR2 are MNHEY and SVGEGT. Trimming stripped 0 bases from V and 5 bases from J, with 13 bases between. DNA for the CDR3: TGTGCCAGCAGTTACTCGATAGGGGGGGGGACTGAAGCTTTCTTT. It translates to CASSYSIGGGTEAFF.

This clonotype was detected many times. This chain uses TRBV7-8 with TRBJ2-1; D might be TRBD2 (6 bases). V shed 4 bases and J shed 6 bases, with 19 bases lying between them. This CDR3 has 16 residues. Germline V gene lookup returns CDR1 SGHVS and CDR2 FQNEAQ. CDR3 amino acids: CASSSLPPGGRNEQFF. The DNA of the CDR3 is TGTGCCAGCAGCTCCTTACCCCCCGGGGGACGCAATGAGCAGTTCTTC. Full variable domain (outside the CDR3, taken from reference TRBV7-8 and TRBJ2-1): GAGVSQSPRYKVAKRGQDVALRCDPISGHVSLFWYQQALGQGPEFLTYFQNEAQLDKSGLPSDRFFAERPEGSVSTLKIQRTQQEDSAVYLCASSSLPPGGRNEQFFGPGTRLTVL.